This is a list of T cell receptor beta chains from one sample in a study of T cell responses to AZD1222 COVID-19 vaccine. Clones were sequenced by immunoSEQ multiplex PCR, and TCRdb holds only the in-frame ones, with some missing. This sample carries 110,000 to 150,000 clones, roughly 93% of them seen once, and the ten largest clones take less than 6.5%. This specimen was peripheral blood, taken on day 0 of AZD1222 vaccination. The receptors shown here come from an adult in good health. The CDR3 runs from the conserved cysteine through the conserved F or W. A D gene is named only where the DNA matches it firmly. Some rows mark clone size as missing; the rest say once, few, many or name a class of expanded clone.

v_call	clone_size	d_call	j_call	cdr3_nt	cdr3_aa
TRBV7-9	once	NA	TRBJ2-5	TGTGCCAGCAGCTTAATTGGGACCCTAGAGACCCAGTACTTC	CASSLIGTLETQYF
TRBV10-3	NA	NA	TRBJ1-4	TGTGCCAGTTCCCGGGCCGAGGGGGAAAAACTGTTTTTT	CASSRAEGEKLFF
TRBV19	once	TRBD1	TRBJ2-4	TGTGCCAGTAGTATCACCTACTACAGGGGAATATTGGACTTC	CASSITYYRGILDF
TRBV14	NA	NA	TRBJ2-6	TGTGCCAGCAGCCAAGATAGACGGCACTCTGGGGCCAACGTCCTGACTTTC	CASSQDRRHSGANVLTF
TRBV11-3	few	TRBD2	TRBJ2-7	TGTGCCAGCAGCTTGGTAGAGGGCATCCCTAGCGGTAGCTACGAGCAGTACTTC	CASSLVEGIPSGSYEQYF
TRBV19	NA	TRBD1	TRBJ1-4	TGTGCCACCGGGACAGTCGCAACTAATGAAAAACTGTTTTTT	CATGTVATNEKLFF
TRBV5-1	NA	TRBD1	TRBJ2-3	TGCGCCAGCAGCTTAGGACAGGACACAGATACGCAGTATTTT	CASSLGQDTDTQYF
TRBV7-2	NA	TRBD1	TRBJ1-1	TGTGCCAGCAGCTTAGAAACAGGGGGTGGCACTGAAGCTTTCTTT	CASSLETGGGTEAFF
TRBV4-1	NA	TRBD1	TRBJ1-2	TGCGCCAGCAGCCAGCCGGGACAGGGGTACTATGGCTACACCTTC	CASSQPGQGYYGYTF
TRBV21-1	NA	NA	TRBJ2-1	TGTGCCAGCGGCCCCAAGGGGGAATCAGGGAATGAGCAGTTCTTC	CASGPKGESGNEQFF
TRBV4-2	NA	NA	TRBJ1-1	TGTGCCAGCAGCCAGCGGGACGGGGTGAACACTGAAGCTTTCTTT	CASSQRDGVNTEAFF